These 30 T cell receptor beta chains were all obtained from the same sample, sequenced in a study of identical twins' blood T cells. In TCRdb, the 5' RACE reads were re-called with MiXCR into one record per CDR3 protein. The profile covers a few hundred thousand distinct CDR3 sequences, with about 28% appearing a single time and around 5.6% taken by the ten largest. The sample was PBMCs. The source is a woman aged 18-55 years in good health.

The chain links TRBV9 to TRBJ2-2; D uncertain. The V end lost 2 bases, the J end lost 2 bases, and 7 bases lay between the germline ends. The CDR3 runs to 14 residues. CDR1 and CDR2 (germline): SGDLS, YYNGEE. Here the CDR3 reads CASSVASNTGELFF. The CDR3 DNA reads TGTGCCAGCAGCGTCGCCAGTAACACCGGGGAGCTGTTTTTT.

V is TRBV25-1 and J is TRBJ2-3; the D gene is possibly TRBD2 (6 bases). Germline V lookup: CDR1 MGHDK, CDR2 SYGVNS. V was trimmed by 3 bases and J by 2 bases, leaving 12 bases between them. The CDR3 sequence is 15 residues long. DNA of the CDR3: TGTGCCAGCAGTGATTTTGGCGGGACCACAGATACGCAGTATTTT. Protein: CASSDFGGTTDTQYF.

This clonotype appeared a few times. The rearrangement uses TRBV9 and TRBJ1-5; D perhaps matches TRBD1 (5 bases). Germline lookup yields CDR1 SGDLS and CDR2 YYNGEE. V was trimmed by 5 bases and J by 7 bases, leaving 13 bases between them. This CDR3 comprises 13 residues. In DNA form, the CDR3 reads TGTGCCAGCAGAACCACTCGGGGGCAGCCCCAGCATTTT. Amino acid sequence: CASRTTRGQPQHF.

A word on this clonotype: One junction end disagrees with the germline gene, perhaps due to a read error. V is TRBV5-1 and J is TRBJ2-2, with D possibly TRBD2 on 6 matching bases. The CDR3 spans 14 residues. In germline, CDR1 is SGHRS, CDR2 YFSETQ. The CDR3 sequence is CVSSRLEDTGELFF. CDR3 sequence (DNA): TGCGTCAGCAGCAGACTAGAAGACACCGGGGAGCTGTTTTTT.

This clonotype was counted a few times. This chain links TRBV6-5 with TRBJ1-6; no clear D. CDR3 length: 13 residues. Germline V CDR1 and CDR2: MNHEY, SVGAGI. Trimming took 0 bases from V and 10 from J, leaving 7 bases between them. In DNA, the CDR3 is TGTGCCAGCAGTTACTCCGAGGTGTCACCCCTCCACTTT. Encoded protein: CASSYSEVSPLHF.

This clonotype has a handful of counts. The chain recombines TRBV29-1 with TRBJ2-7, with D unclear. The V gene lost 0 bases and the J gene lost 1 base, with 7 bases spanning the gap. From germline, CDR1 is SQVTM and CDR2 ANQGSEA. CDR3 size: 13 residues. The chain's CDR3 is CSVEDQQSYEQYF. The CDR3 DNA is TGCAGCGTTGAAGACCAACAATCCTACGAGCAGTACTTC.

This clonotype showed up just a few times. This sequence joins TRBV7-9 and TRBJ2-2, with D tentatively TRBD2 (6 bases). Germline CDR1 and CDR2: SEHNR and FQNEAQ (reference sequence). V lost 2 bases and J lost 6, with 16 bases in between. The CDR3 contains 16 residues. The CDR3 sequence: CASSLWDLTLSGELFF. The CDR3 DNA reads as TGTGCCAGCAGCTTATGGGACTTGACGCTATCCGGGGAGCTGTTTTTT.

The V gene is TRBV2, the J gene TRBJ2-7; tentatively, D is TRBD1 (6 bases). V lost 4 bases and J lost 3, with 10 bases in between. Germline V gene sequence: CDR1 SNHLY, CDR2 FYNNEI. This CDR3 comprises 13 residues. CDR3 amino acids: CASSGTANYEQYF. The CDR3 region has the DNA TGTGCCAGCAGTGGGACAGCAAACTACGAGCAGTACTTC. Using reference TRBV2 and TRBJ2-7 for the parts outside the CDR3, the full variable domain is EPEVTQTPSHQVTQMGQEVILRCVPISNHLYFYWYRQILGQKVEFLVSFYNNEISEKSEIFDDQFSVERPDGSNFTLKIRSTKLEDSAMYFCASSGTANYEQYFGPGTRLTVT.

On this clonotype: This may stem from a read error, because a much larger clone lies one nucleotide away. This chain connects TRBV7-2 to TRBJ1-2, with D unclear. This CDR3 is built from 12 residues. V was clipped by 4 bases and J by 5 bases, with 8 bases between them. Germline loops: CDR1 SGHTA, CDR2 FQGNSA. CDR3 sequence: CASSSRAYGYTF. CDR3 sequence (DNA): TGTGCCAGCAGCTCGAGGGCATATGGCTACACCTTC.

This rearrangement joins TRBV28 to TRBJ2-3; the D gene is possibly TRBD1 (6 bases). V was pared by 6 bases and J by 3 bases, with 13 bases between. The germline CDR1 and CDR2 sequences are MDHEN and SYDVKM. CDR3 length: 14 amino acids. CDR3 amino acids: CASRLQGRTDTQYF. The CDR3 DNA sequence: TGTGCCAGCAGATTACAGGGAAGGACAGATACGCAGTATTTT.

On this clonotype itself: A much larger clonotype is one base distant, so this may be a read error. J is TRBJ2-2 and V is TRBV11-2; D call uncertain. CDR1 SGHAT and CDR2 FQNNGV come from the germline V gene. The length of the CDR3 is 15 residues. V lost 2 bases, J lost 9 bases, and 16 bases lay in between. The CDR3 reads CASSLKSKLGRELFF. The CDR3 nucleotides are TGTGCCAGCAGCTTAAAATCAAAGCTCGGCAGGGAGCTGTTTTTT.

The chain joins TRBV12-5 to TRBJ1-2; D uncertain. This CDR3 is 11 amino acids long. V lost 1 base and J lost 13, with 10 bases in between. Germline V gives CDR1 LGHNT, CDR2 FRNRAP. The CDR3 sequence: CASGLAVFPTF. CDR3 nucleotides: TGTGCTAGTGGTTTGGCAGTCTTTCCCACCTTC.

This clonotype was counted a few times. The chain joins TRBV5-1 to TRBJ2-3, with D unclear. The CDR3 extends over 14 amino acids. From germline, CDR1 is SGHRS and CDR2 YFSETQ. V was trimmed by 0 bases and J by 2 bases, leaving 7 bases between them. CDR3 residues: CASSLDQITDTQYF. The CDR3 DNA reads as TGCGCCAGCAGCTTGGATCAGATCACAGATACGCAGTATTTT.

This clonotype was seen at least ten times. V and J are TRBV2 and TRBJ1-3, with 7 bases aligning to TRBD1. The trim removed 6 bases at V and 0 bases at J, leaving 8 bases unmatched. Germline CDR1 SNHLY, CDR2 FYNNEI. This CDR3 is built from 16 residues. CDR3 nucleotides: TGTGCCAGCAGCCCCCAGGGGGTTCCCTCTGGAAACACCATATATTTT. Translation gives CASSPQGVPSGNTIYF. The full variable domain, in which reference TRBV2 and TRBJ1-3 provide the parts outside the CDR3, is EPEVTQTPSHQVTQMGQEVILRCVPISNHLYFYWYRQILGQKVEFLVSFYNNEISEKSEIFDDQFSVERPDGSNFTLKIRSTKLEDSAMYFCASSPQGVPSGNTIYFGEGSWLTVV.

This clonotype was counted only a few times. The rearrangement joins TRBV3-1 to TRBJ1-3, with D maybe TRBD1 (6 bases). This CDR3 has 13 amino acids. In germline, CDR1 is LGHDT, CDR2 YNNKEL (reference sequence). V was cut by 7 bases and J by 2 bases, with 9 bases left in between. The CDR3 nucleotides are TGTGCCAGCACCACAGGGCCTGGAAACACCATATATTTT. It encodes CASTTGPGNTIYF.

The rearrangement uses TRBV20-1 and TRBJ1-1; maybe TRBD1 (6 bases). This CDR3 is built from 14 residues. Germline V gene data show CDR1 as DFQATT and CDR2 as SNEGSKA (reference sequence). With 3 bases removed from V and 7 bases from J, the gap between germline ends came to 18 bases. The CDR3 bases are TGCAGTGCTAGTAGTTCGGGGGGGCAAGGTGAAGCTTTCTTT. Encoded protein: CSASSSGGQGEAFF.

The CDR3 sequence: CSVWGQDYGYTF. DNA for the CDR3: TGCAGCGTTTGGGGACAGGACTATGGCTACACCTTC. This chain joins TRBV29-1 and TRBJ1-2, with TRBD1 identical over 8 bases. Germline assignment: CDR1 SQVTM and CDR2 ANQGSEA. The CDR3 runs 12 residues. Trimming cost V 5 bases and J 3 bases; bases outside gene matches: 2.

This clonotype was recorded a few times. This could be a read error, since a much larger clone is one nucleotide away. The chain links TRBV2 to TRBJ2-3; the D is unclear. Between the trimmed V and J ends, which lost 6 bases and 2 bases, there was a span of 3 bases. The length of the CDR3 is 11 residues. From germline, CDR1 is SNHLY and CDR2 FYNNEI. The CDR3 nucleotides are TGTGCCAGCAGAACCACAGATACGCAGTATTTT. Amino acids: CASRTTDTQYF.

This clonotype was counted a few times. The J gene is TRBJ1-1, the V gene TRBV7-2, with TRBD1 matching over 7 bases. In germline, CDR1 is SGHTA, CDR2 FQGNSA. V shed 2 bases, J shed 3 bases, and the junction held 15 bases outside the gene matches. The CDR3 is 18 amino acids. CDR3: CASSLYPETGHRDTEAFF. The DNA of the CDR3 is TGTGCCAGCAGCTTATATCCCGAGACAGGGCACAGGGACACTGAAGCTTTCTTT.

This clonotype was found a few times. Here the CDR3 reads CSARDIVRNYNEQFF. As DNA, the CDR3 is TGCAGTGCTAGAGACATTGTACGGAACTACAATGAGCAGTTCTTC. The chain employs TRBV20-1 and TRBJ2-1; D remains unclear. Germline V gene data show CDR1 as DFQATT and CDR2 as SNEGSKA (reference sequence). V dropped 0 bases and J dropped 3 bases, with 12 bases sitting between them. The CDR3 has 15 amino acids.

The chain uses TRBV7-2 and TRBJ1-1; D might be TRBD1 (5 bases). CDR3 size: 15 residues. Trimming left V 3 bases short and J 0 bases short, with 11 bases between. Germline CDR1 SGHTA, CDR2 FQGNSA. CDR3 in amino acids: CASSLRQTLNTEAFF. The CDR3 DNA follows: TGTGCCAGCAGCTTGCGACAGACATTGAACACTGAAGCTTTCTTT.

This clonotype was counted only a few times. V and J are TRBV5-1 and TRBJ1-1; 7 bases fit TRBD1. CDR1 and CDR2 from the germline V gene are SGHRS and YFSETQ. Trimming removed 3 bases from V and 2 bases from J; junction bases left unmatched: 4. The CDR3 extends over 14 amino acids. The CDR3 loop reads CASSSGQVNTEAFF. CDR3 nucleotides: TGCGCCAGCAGCTCAGGACAGGTAAACACTGAAGCTTTCTTT.

This clonotype showed up just a few times. The gene calls are TRBV7-9 and TRBJ1-5; D gene uncertain. Germline V gene lookup returns CDR1 SEHNR and CDR2 FQNEAQ (reference sequence). This CDR3 is built from 12 residues. The ends were cut back, 0 bases at V and 8 bases at J, with 5 bases in the middle. CDR3 sequence: CASSLAGEPQHF. In nucleotides, the CDR3 is TGTGCCAGCAGCTTAGCTGGGGAGCCCCAGCATTTT.

This clonotype was recorded many times. The chain has TRBV28 and TRBJ1-1; 7 bases map to TRBD1. With 5 bases clipped from V and 1 base from J, the junction kept 4 bases outside the gene matches. The CDR3 contains 14 residues. Germline CDR1 is MDHEN and CDR2 is SYDVKM. CDR3 amino acids: CASSPGTENTEAFF. DNA of the CDR3: TGTGCCAGCAGTCCCGGGACAGAGAACACTGAAGCTTTCTTT.

This clonotype was seen only a few times. The V call is TRBV4-3, the J call TRBJ2-7; D remains ambiguous. This CDR3 has 12 amino acids. The ends were cut back, 7 bases at V and 4 bases at J, with 11 bases in the middle. The germline CDR1 and CDR2 sequences are LGHNA and YSLEER. The CDR3 sequence: CASTPEGYEQYF. As DNA, the CDR3 is TGCGCCAGCACACCCGAAGGATACGAGCAGTACTTC.

This chain joins TRBV7-9 and TRBJ2-2; tentatively, D is TRBD1 (6 bases). This CDR3 comprises 16 residues. V shed 4 bases and J shed 5 bases, with 17 bases lying between them. Germline assignment: CDR1 SEHNR and CDR2 FQNEAQ (reference sequence). In nucleotides, the CDR3 is TGTGCCAGCAGCTGGAAGACAGGTGGCAGGACCGGGGAGCTGTTTTTT. Encoded protein: CASSWKTGGRTGELFF.

This clonotype was observed once. The V gene is TRBV6-5, the J gene TRBJ2-1, with D possibly matching TRBD2 (6 bases). This CDR3 spans 13 amino acids. Germline V gene lookup returns CDR1 MNHEY and CDR2 SVGAGI. Trimming removed 8 bases from V and 2 bases from J, with 10 bases in between. The CDR3, as DNA: TGTGCCAGCTCCCCTAGCGCCTACAATGAGCAGTTCTTC. Its protein is CASSPSAYNEQFF.

Worth noting for this clonotype: A read error may produce the germline difference seen at one junction end. V gene TRBV15 combines with J gene TRBJ2-1; D is uncertain. Per the germline V gene, CDR1 is LNHNV and CDR2 is YYDKDF (reference sequence). This CDR3 region has 13 residues. The CDR3: CAASSLLYNEQFF. For the CDR3, the DNA is TGTGCCGCCAGCAGCCTGTTGTACAATGAGCAGTTCTTC. The full variable domain, its missing parts supplied by reference TRBV15 and TRBJ2-1, is DAMVIQNPRYQVTQFGKPVTLSCSQTLNHNVMYWYQQKSSQAPKLLFHYYDKDFNNEADTPDNFQSRRPNTSFCFLDIRSPGLGDTAMYLCAASSLLYNEQFFGPGTRLTVL.

The CDR3 DNA reads as TGTGCCAGCAGCGCGGGTCCCCATAACGACGAGCAGTACTTC. Protein: CASSAGPHNDEQYF. The chain couples TRBV9 to TRBJ2-7, with D unresolved. V was pared by 3 bases and J by 5 bases, with 15 bases between. This CDR3 has 14 residues. Looked up from germline, CDR1 is SGDLS and CDR2 is YYNGEE.

The V and J genes are TRBV3-1 and TRBJ1-2; TRBD1 might be the D (5 bases). The CDR3 loop spans 14 amino acids. Trimming removed 5 bases at V and 2 bases at J, with 12 bases between. Germline V gene lookup returns CDR1 LGHDT and CDR2 YNNKEL (reference sequence). The CDR3 nucleotides read TGTGCCAGCAGCGGGGGGAAGGGGAACTATGGCTACACCTTC. This translates into CASSGGKGNYGYTF.